The rows below give T cell receptor beta chains drawn from one sample of a study of CD8 T cells in Susac syndrome. TCRdb re-derived calls from the immunoSEQ multiplex PCR reads in MiXCR, one entry per CDR3 protein. The data show 180,000 or so distinct CDR3 sequences, over 85% seen once. Sequenced material: CD4+ T cells from PBMCs. The source of these receptors is a human donor in good health. CDR3s include the opening cysteine and the closing phenylalanine or tryptophan. A D gene is named only where the DNA matches it firmly. Clone size is shown for a subset of rows, as once, few, many or a class of expanded clone.

V	D	size	J	CDR3	DNA
TRBV20-1	TRBD1	.	TRBJ1-2	CSARDRGEVNGYTF	TGCAGTGCGAGGGACAGGGGGGAAGTTAATGGCTACACCTTC
TRBV4-3	TRBD1	once	TRBJ1-2	CASSQEGAGGGGYTF	TGCGCCAGCAGCCAAGAGGGGGCAGGGGGAGGCGGCTACACCTTC
TRBV12-5	.	.	TRBJ2-7	CASGVGGSYEQYF	TGTGCTAGTGGAGTAGGGGGATCCTACGAGCAGTACTTC
TRBV29-1	.	.	TRBJ2-5	CSVEDPVREETQYF	TGCAGCGTTGAAGATCCGGTCAGAGAAGAGACCCAGTACTTC
TRBV21-1	.	once	TRBJ2-3	CASSDSSTDTQYF	TGTGCCAGCAGCGATAGTTCCACAGATACGCAGTATTTT
TRBV13	.	.	TRBJ2-7	CASSLKGRYEQYF	TGTGCCAGCAGCTTAAAGGGGAGGTACGAGCAGTACTTC
TRBV4-2	.	.	TRBJ2-5	CASSQDISGKTQYF	TGTGCCAGCAGCCAAGATATTAGTGGAAAGACCCAGTACTTC
TRBV29-1	.	few	TRBJ1-1	CSVGQVNTEAFF	TGCAGCGTTGGGCAGGTGAACACTGAAGCTTTCTTT
TRBV11-2	TRBD1	.	TRBJ1-2	CASSPLTGQGYYGYTF	TGTGCCAGCAGCCCCCTAACGGGACAGGGTTACTATGGCTACACCTTC
TRBV6-2/TRBV6-3	.	.	TRBJ1-1	CASETPLNTEAFF	TGTGCCAGCGAAACACCGCTGAACACTGAAGCTTTCTTT
TRBV20-1	TRBD2	.	TRBJ2-7	CSASQLAAYEQYF	TGCAGTGCTAGCCAACTAGCGGCCTACGAGCAGTACTTC
TRBV3-1	TRBD2	once	TRBJ2-7	CASSATMGTGTNTYEQYF	TGTGCCAGCAGCGCAACGATGGGGACCGGGACTAACACCTACGAGCAGTACTTC
TRBV6-2/TRBV6-3	TRBD1	once	TRBJ1-1	CASSPWTGLNTEAFF	TGTGCCAGCAGTCCGTGGACAGGGTTGAACACTGAAGCTTTCTTT
TRBV6-5	.	.	TRBJ2-6	CASSYQAPGANVLTF	TGTGCCAGCAGTTACCAGGCTCCAGGGGCCAACGTCCTGACTTTC
TRBV4-3	.	.	TRBJ2-3	CASSQPGTDTQYF	TGCGCCAGCAGCCAACCAGGGACAGATACGCAGTATTTT
TRBV18	TRBD1	.	TRBJ1-6	CASSPVGQGSSPLHF	TGTGCCAGCTCACCCGTCGGACAGGGTAGTTCACCCCTCCACTTT
TRBV6-5	.	.	TRBJ1-5	CASRRRGENNQPQHF	TGTGCCAGCAGAAGGCGGGGAGAAAACAATCAGCCCCAGCATTTT
TRBV7-9	.	.	TRBJ1-5	CASSRLSNQPQHF	TGTGCCAGCAGCCGGCTTAGCAATCAGCCCCAGCATTTT
TRBV9	TRBD2	.	TRBJ2-1	CASSVGTSGGRWDEQFF	TGTGCCAGCAGCGTAGGCACTAGCGGGGGCCGGTGGGATGAGCAGTTCTTC
TRBV2	TRBD2	.	TRBJ2-5	CASSSSTSTETQYF	TGTGCCAGCAGTTCCTCGACTAGCACAGAGACCCAGTACTTC
TRBV20-1	TRBD2	.	TRBJ2-7	CSATVPGLAGAYEQYF	TGCAGTGCTACTGTCCCTGGACTAGCGGGGGCCTACGAGCAGTACTTC
TRBV28	.	.	TRBJ2-7	CASRGRWEQYF	TGTGCCAGCAGGGGTCGTTGGGAGCAGTACTTC
TRBV5-6	.	.	TRBJ2-7	CASSPQQGRYEQYF	TGTGCCAGCAGCCCACAACAGGGGAGGTACGAGCAGTACTTC
TRBV20-1	.	.	TRBJ2-7	CSASGFDEQYF	TGCAGTGCTAGTGGGTTTGACGAGCAGTACTTC
TRBV4-3	.	.	TRBJ1-4	CASSQTGSFNEKLFF	TGCGCCAGCAGCCAAACAGGGAGTTTTAATGAAAAACTGTTTTTT
TRBV18	TRBD1	.	TRBJ2-7	CASSGTGGSEQYF	TGTGCCAGCTCCGGGACAGGGGGCTCGGAGCAGTACTTC
TRBV20-1	.	.	TRBJ1-1	CSARDQRSANTEAFF	TGCAGTGCTAGAGATCAACGTTCCGCGAACACTGAAGCTTTCTTT
TRBV28	.	.	TRBJ1-6	CASSDTPSRLHF	TGTGCCAGCAGTGATACCCCAAGTCGCCTCCACTTT
TRBV7-2	.	.	TRBJ2-7	CASSLGAGISYEQYF	TGTGCCAGCAGCTTAGGCGCAGGGATATCCTACGAGCAGTACTTC
TRBV14	.	few	TRBJ2-5	CASSQNQQETQYF	TGTGCCAGCAGCCAAAATCAACAAGAGACCCAGTACTTC
TRBV7-2	.	.	TRBJ2-3	CASSLEGPNTQYF	TGTGCCAGCAGCTTAGAAGGTCCCAATACGCAGTATTTT
TRBV6-5	.	few	TRBJ1-2	CASSPDGNYGYTF	TGTGCCAGCAGTCCAGACGGGAACTATGGCTACACCTTC
TRBV4-3	TRBD1	.	TRBJ1-1	CASSQDRQGGIEAFF	TGCGCCAGCAGCCAAGACCGACAGGGCGGGATCGAAGCTTTCTTT
TRBV5-1	TRBD2	.	TRBJ2-3	CASSIQRGTTDTQYF	TGCGCCAGCAGCATTCAGCGGGGAACCACAGATACGCAGTATTTT
TRBV12-3/TRBV12-4	TRBD1	.	TRBJ2-1	CASSPGQVALNEQFF	TGTGCCAGCAGTCCCGGACAGGTTGCACTAAATGAGCAGTTCTTC